A single sample is the source of the 11 T cell receptor beta chains below, sequenced in a study of PD-1 blockade in classical Hodgkin lymphoma. The time point was: cycle 4 day 1 (C4D1), after about 6 weeks of nivolumab. Every patient relapsed after autologous stem cell transplantation, and brentuximab vedotin exposure varied. Researchers report purifying CD4+ T cells from thawed PBMCs by magnetic negative selection. Profiled with immunoSEQ multiplex PCR; TCRdb holds only in-frame clones, not every one. The sample has 25,000 to 35,000 clones, around 85% seen once; the top ten hold over 2%. This specimen consisted of CD4+ T cells from blood, obtained before the fourth cycle of nivolumab. The receptors here all came from a human donor with classical Hodgkin lymphoma.

V usage is TRBV30 and J usage is TRBJ2-7; 11 positions match TRBD2. This CDR3 comprises 15 residues. The trim removed 2 bases at V and 2 bases at J, leaving 5 bases unmatched. Germline CDR1 reads GTSNPN; CDR2 reads SVGIG (reference sequence). CDR3 sequence: CAWSLRGLAAYEQYF. CDR3 in DNA: TGTGCCTGGAGTCTCCGGGGACTAGCGGCCTACGAGCAGTACTTC.

V is TRBV4-1 and J is TRBJ1-5; D is uncertain. The CDR3 sequence is 12 residues long. V lost 4 bases, J lost 6 bases, and 7 bases lay in between. Germline CDR1 and CDR2: MGHRA and YSYEKL. The CDR3 DNA reads TGCGCCAGCAGCCCCCCGGGTCAGCCCCAGCATTTT. Its protein product is CASSPPGQPQHF.

The DNA for the CDR3 is TGTGCCAGCAGCTCGGGACTAGGAGAGACCCAGTACTTC. Amino acids: CASSSGLGETQYF. This chain links TRBV11-3 with TRBJ2-5, with TRBD2 identical over 8 bases. The CDR3 totals 13 residues. Per the germline V gene, CDR1 is SGHNT and CDR2 is YENEEA. V dropped 4 bases and J dropped 4; count of bases not matched to a gene: 2.

The rearrangement links TRBV18 to TRBJ2-5; possible D gene TRBD2, 6 bases. The J call is in doubt because the DNA end fits TRBJ2-7 better. Germline CDR1 and CDR2: KGHSH and LQKENI. The CDR3 has 15 amino acids. Written as DNA, the CDR3 is TGTGCCAGCTCAACGAACCGGGACTCGCTTTACGAGCAGTACTTC. The encoded protein is CASSTNRDSLYEQYF.

V is TRBV6-1 and J is TRBJ1-3; D is unclear. The length of the CDR3 is 15 residues. Trimming stripped 1 base from V and 0 bases from J, with 7 bases between. Germline-derived CDR1 and CDR2 are MNHNS and SASEGT. The CDR3 sequence is CASSEGTFSGNTIYF. Written as DNA, the CDR3 is TGTGCCAGCAGTGAAGGGACTTTCTCTGGAAACACCATATATTTT.

This chain joins TRBV10-1 and TRBJ2-5, with D perhaps TRBD1 (5 bases). The CDR3 runs 18 residues. Between the trimmed V and J ends, which lost 0 bases and 2 bases, there was a span of 19 bases. CDR1 and CDR2 from the germline V gene are WNHNN and SYGVQD (reference sequence). Here the CDR3 reads CASSESPDRGARQETQYF. CDR3 DNA sequence: TGCGCCAGCAGTGAGTCACCCGACCGTGGGGCCAGGCAAGAGACCCAGTACTTC.

In this sample, this clone turned up a few times. The junction departs from the called germline gene at one end, perhaps through a read error. The chain has TRBV7-9 and TRBJ1-3; a possible D gene is TRBD1 (6 bases). The CDR3 has 13 amino acids. CDR1 is SEHNR and CDR2 is FQNEAQ in the germline V gene (reference sequence). The CDR3 loop is CASSLGDRGTPRF. In DNA form, the CDR3 reads TGTGCCAGCAGCTTGGGCGATCGAGGGACACCTCGTTTT.

V and J are TRBV10-2 and TRBJ1-6; tentatively, D is TRBD1 (5 bases). V gave up 0 bases and J gave up 7 bases, with 13 bases separating them. CDR1 is WSHSY and CDR2 is SAAADI in the germline V gene. The CDR3 spans 16 residues. CDR3 nucleotides: TGCGCCAGCAGTGAGTCTTTAAGGGACCCGAATTCACCCCTCCACTTT. Translation: CASSESLRDPNSPLHF.

V is TRBV19 and J is TRBJ2-2; D uncertain. Germline V gene sequence: CDR1 LNHDA, CDR2 SQIVND (reference sequence). The CDR3 runs to 11 residues. With 5 bases removed from V and 9 bases from J, the gap between germline ends came to 7 bases. The DNA for the CDR3 is TGTGCCAGTAGTGACTTACGGGAGCTGTTTTTT. Amino acids: CASSDLRELFF.

This clone has just a few counts. The V and J genes are TRBV27 and TRBJ2-3; D perhaps matches TRBD1 (6 bases). Germline CDR1 is MNHEY and CDR2 is SMNVEV (reference sequence). V was cut by 6 bases and J by 2 bases, with 15 bases left in between. CDR3 length: 15 amino acids. Here the CDR3 reads CASRSKGHVTDTQYF. CDR3 nucleotides: TGTGCCAGCAGATCAAAGGGACACGTCACAGATACGCAGTATTTT.

The chain couples TRBV5-6 to TRBJ1-3, with TRBD1 as a possible D gene (6 bases). Trimming left V 5 bases short and J 5 bases short, with 14 bases between. Germline CDR1 is SGHDT and CDR2 is YYEEEE. The CDR3 length is 14 residues. The CDR3: CASRRQEARNTIYF. The CDR3 DNA sequence: TGTGCCAGCAGAAGACAGGAGGCGAGAAACACCATATATTTT.